The 22 T cell receptor beta chains listed next were all sequenced from one sample in a study of blood T cell repertoires in COVID-19. Method: immunoSEQ multiplex PCR; TCRdb's copy keeps in-frame clones and lacks some. The sample holds approximately 380,000 clones, approximately 90% seen once. Sequenced material: PBMCs or T cells enriched from blood (not recorded which). The receptors come from a woman aged 40 to 50 who had been exposed to COVID-19.

This clone was seen a few times. The chain couples TRBV10-1 to TRBJ2-1, with 11 bases fitting TRBD2. Germline V CDR1 and CDR2: WNHNN, SYGVQD (reference sequence). V was pared by 5 bases and J by 7 bases, with 10 bases of the junction left unmatched. The CDR3 runs 16 residues. For the CDR3, the DNA is TGCGCCAGCAGTCCCTCCCCAGCTAGCGGGAGGAATGAGCAGTTCTTC. It specifies CASSPSPASGRNEQFF.

The chain combines TRBV6-5 with TRBJ1-2; 7 bases are a match to TRBD1. Trimming took 6 bases from V and 11 from J; bases not matched to a gene: 15. The CDR3 has 14 amino acids. Germline CDR1 and CDR2: MNHEY and SVGAGI. CDR3 loop: CASSDRDRNWGYTF. CDR3 in DNA: TGTGCCAGCAGCGACCGGGACAGAAATTGGGGGTACACCTTC.

This clone came up once. The V and J genes are TRBV12-3 or TRBV12-4 and TRBJ1-2, with 10 bases lining up with TRBD1. This CDR3 comprises 13 residues. J was trimmed by 8 bases and V by 6 bases; bases with no gene match: 6. The CDR3 region has the DNA TGTGCCAGCAGAGGCGGGACAGGGGAGGGCTACACCTTC. Its translation: CASRGGTGEGYTF.

This clone has a single count. This chain uses TRBV7-9 with TRBJ2-5; D possibly corresponds to TRBD1 (6 bases). The CDR3 length is 14 residues. The germline gives CDR1 SEHNR, CDR2 FQNEAQ (reference sequence). Trimming removed 4 bases from V and 2 bases from J, with 11 bases in between. CDR3 DNA sequence: TGTGCCAGCAGCTGGTCGACAGGACAAGAGACCCAGTACTTC. The encoded protein is CASSWSTGQETQYF. Looking up the rest from reference TRBV7-9 and TRBJ2-5 gives the full variable domain: DTGVSQNPRHKITKRGQNVTFRCDPISEHNRLYWYRQTLGQGPEFLTYFQNEAQLEKSRLLSDRFSAERPKGSFSTLEIQRTEQGDSAMYLCASSWSTGQETQYFGPGTRLLVL.

The chain links TRBV7-9 to TRBJ1-1; D is undetermined. There are 12 residues in the CDR3. CDR1 is SEHNR and CDR2 is FQNEAQ in the germline V gene (reference sequence). Trimming stripped 3 bases from V and 4 bases from J, with 6 bases between. This chain's CDR3 is CASSLSITEAFF. The CDR3 bases are TGTGCCAGCAGCTTGAGTATCACTGAAGCTTTCTTT.

This chain uses TRBV9 with TRBJ1-1; the match to TRBD1 covers 8 bases. The CDR3 consists of 16 residues. The J segment lost 0 bases and the V segment lost 1 base, leaving 5 bases of the junction unmatched. CDR1 SGDLS and CDR2 YYNGEE come from the germline V gene. CDR3 DNA: TGTGCCAGCAGCGTAAAGGGGACAGGACTGAACACTGAAGCTTTCTTT. Translating gives CASSVKGTGLNTEAFF.

This chain connects TRBV2 to TRBJ2-2; TRBD1 agrees at 7 bases. This CDR3 has 15 residues. The J segment lost 4 bases and the V segment lost 4 bases, leaving 6 bases of the junction unmatched. Germline CDR1 is SNHLY and CDR2 is FYNNEI. The CDR3 is CASSVAPGGTGELFF. CDR3 DNA: TGTGCCAGCAGTGTTGCCCCAGGGGGCACCGGGGAGCTGTTTTTT.

This rearrangement joins TRBV5-5 to TRBJ2-7; perhaps TRBD2 as D (5 bases). Trimming stripped 3 bases from V and 1 base from J, with 11 bases between. The CDR3 spans 14 residues. The germline CDR1 and CDR2 sequences are SGHKS and YYEKEE (reference sequence). The CDR3 coding sequence is TGTGCCAGCAGCTCAGCGGAGGTATCCTACGAGCAGTACTTC. Its translation: CASSSAEVSYEQYF.

DNA for the CDR3: TGTGCCAGTAGTCCGACTAGCCCGAACACCGGGGAGCTGTTTTTT. Its translation: CASSPTSPNTGELFF. The rearrangement links TRBV19 to TRBJ2-2, with 7 bases matching TRBD2. V gave up 5 bases and J gave up 0 bases; unmatched junction bases: 3. This CDR3 is built from 15 residues. Germline lookup yields CDR1 LNHDA and CDR2 SQIVND (reference sequence).

Worth noting for this clone: Different DNA sequences within this sample yield the same CDR3. The rearrangement joins TRBV19 to TRBJ1-1; tentative D call: TRBD1 (5 bases). The CDR3 has 15 residues. Germline-derived CDR1 and CDR2 are LNHDA and SQIVND (reference sequence). V gave up 1 base and J gave up 0 bases, with 9 bases separating them. CDR3 nucleotides: TGTGCCAGTAGTATAGGCGGGACCGTGAACACTGAAGCTTTCTTT. Translation: CASSIGGTVNTEAFF.

The V and J genes are TRBV9 and TRBJ2-7; 16 bases match TRBD2. The V and J ends lost 0 bases and 3 bases, in that order; junction bases with no gene match: 9. Germline-derived CDR1 and CDR2 are SGDLS and YYNGEE. This CDR3 spans 19 amino acids. The CDR3 loop reads CASSVGPVGTSGGDYEQYF. Written as DNA, the CDR3 is TGTGCCAGCAGCGTAGGCCCCGTCGGGACTAGCGGGGGGGACTACGAGCAGTACTTC.

The gene calls are TRBV5-1 and TRBJ1-2, with D tentatively TRBD1 (5 bases). CDR1 is SGHRS and CDR2 is YFSETQ in the germline V gene. The CDR3 contains 16 residues. Deletions cut 4 bases from V and 0 bases from J, with 16 bases between. The CDR3 nucleotides are TGCGCCAGCAGCATCAAGGCAGACAGACCTAACTATGGCTACACCTTC. Amino acids: CASSIKADRPNYGYTF.

The CDR3 DNA reads as TGTGCCAGCAGCTTGGGACCGGGTAGCTCCTATAATTCACCCCTCCACTTT. Translating it yields CASSLGPGSSYNSPLHF. The chain carries TRBV5-5 and TRBJ1-6; D is unclear. Per the germline V gene, CDR1 is SGHKS and CDR2 is YYEKEE (reference sequence). V lost 0 bases and J lost 0, with 10 bases in between. CDR3 length: 17 residues.

This clone turned up a few times. CDR3 nucleotide sequence: TGTGCCAGCGCAGGGCCCCCTCGAGGCGGCTACACCTTC. Translated, it gives CASAGPPRGGYTF. V and J are TRBV12-3 or TRBV12-4 and TRBJ1-2; a weak D match, TRBD1 (5 bases). The length of the CDR3 is 13 residues. Trimming removed 8 bases at V and 8 bases at J, with 18 bases between.

The V call is TRBV6-4, the J call TRBJ1-3, with 9 bases lining up with TRBD1. Looked up from germline, CDR1 is MRHNA and CDR2 is SNTAGT. The CDR3 is 22 amino acids. V shed 0 bases, J shed 3 bases, and the junction held 21 bases outside the gene matches. The CDR3 region has the DNA TGTGCCAGCAGTGACTCTCGGCCTCCCCAAAACAGGGGGCTATTTGATGGAAACACCATATATTTT. This translates into CASSDSRPPQNRGLFDGNTIYF.

The chain uses TRBV6-5 and TRBJ1-1, with unresolved D. Deletions cut 1 base from V and 5 bases from J, with 11 bases between. CDR1 is MNHEY, CDR2 SVGAGI, per germline. The length of the CDR3 is 14 residues. CDR3 loop: CASSYWASQTEAFF. CDR3 in DNA: TGTGCCAGCAGTTACTGGGCCAGTCAGACTGAAGCTTTCTTT.

The gene calls are TRBV19 and TRBJ1-1; TRBD1 matches at 7 bases. The germline V gene has CDR1 LNHDA and CDR2 SQIVND (reference sequence). Losses at the gene ends were 4 bases for V and 4 bases for J; bases not matched to a gene: 9. The CDR3 has 15 residues. This CDR3 is CASSREEGARTEAFF. The CDR3 DNA sequence: TGTGCCAGTAGTAGGGAAGAGGGGGCTCGCACTGAAGCTTTCTTT.

Points on this clone: This CDR3 is also generated by other DNA sequences in the sample. The rearrangement uses TRBV27 and TRBJ1-1; D remains ambiguous. With 0 bases removed from V and 1 base from J, the gap between germline ends came to 9 bases. Germline lookup yields CDR1 MNHEY and CDR2 SMNVEV (reference sequence). The CDR3 length is 15 residues. CDR3 sequence (DNA): TGTGCCAGCAGTTTATCGGGAGGCCGGAACACTGAAGCTTTCTTT. Its translation: CASSLSGGRNTEAFF.

This CDR3 reads CASSFMLGRDEHKETQYF. In nucleotides, the CDR3 is TGTGCCAGCAGCTTCATGCTTGGGCGAGACGAACACAAAGAGACCCAGTACTTC. V gene TRBV7-9 combines with J gene TRBJ2-5; D not certain. Trimming left V 3 bases short and J 3 bases short, with 23 bases between. Looked up from germline, CDR1 is SEHNR and CDR2 is FQNEAQ (reference sequence). This CDR3 region has 18 residues.

CDR3 bases: TGTGCCAGTAGTACCCCAAGGGGTCTTTCGCACAATGAGCAGTTCTTC. This encodes CASSTPRGLSHNEQFF. The rearrangement links TRBV19 to TRBJ2-1; D is perhaps TRBD1 (5 bases). Germline CDR1 and CDR2: LNHDA and SQIVND (reference sequence). V lost 4 bases and J 5 bases, leaving 18 bases between the germline ends. This CDR3 is 16 amino acids long.

This chain links TRBV11-3 with TRBJ1-1; TRBD1 matches 9 bases. With 5 bases clipped from V and 3 bases from J, the junction kept 10 bases outside the gene matches. CDR1 is SGHNT and CDR2 is YENEEA in the germline V gene. CDR3 length equals 16 residues. CDR3 protein: CASSPRQGGGDTEAFF. The CDR3 DNA reads as TGTGCCAGCAGCCCCCGACAGGGGGGTGGGGACACTGAAGCTTTCTTT.

This clone was counted a single time. The chain has TRBV5-4 and TRBJ2-5, with D possibly being TRBD1 (7 bases). The CDR3 extends over 14 amino acids. Germline V lookup: CDR1 SGHNT, CDR2 YYREEE (reference sequence). V gave up 3 bases and J gave up 2 bases, with 11 bases separating them. CDR3 amino acids: CASSWAGQQETQYF. CDR3 nucleotides: TGTGCCAGCAGCTGGGCGGGACAGCAAGAGACCCAGTACTTC.